The 7 T cell receptor beta chains in this list originate from one sample, sequenced in a study of early T cells in non-severe SARS-CoV-2 infection. TCRdb reprocessed the 5' RACE reads with MiXCR, giving one entry per CDR3 protein. The top ten hold around 14% of the sample, which has about 33,000 distinct CDR3 sequences, around 5% seen once. The material sequenced was whole blood. These receptors all come from an adult who was a healthcare worker with PCR-confirmed SARS-CoV-2 infection or an uninfected control (not recorded which).

This clonotype was found many times. This chain links TRBV7-8 with TRBJ1-2; D is undetermined. Germline loops: CDR1 SGHVS, CDR2 FQNEAQ. The CDR3 length is 12 residues. Trimming stripped 2 bases from V and 5 bases from J, with 6 bases between. CDR3 sequence (DNA): TGTGCCAGCAGCTTATCAGGTTATGGCTACACCTTC. Translation: CASSLSGYGYTF.

This clonotype was counted at least ten times. V usage is TRBV7-6 and J usage is TRBJ2-1, with D unresolved. This CDR3 is 15 amino acids long. With 5 bases removed from V and 4 bases from J, the gap between germline ends came to 15 bases. CDR1 and CDR2 (germline): SGHVS, FNYEAQ. CDR3: CASSHQQIGYNEQFF. The CDR3 DNA reads TGTGCCAGCAGCCATCAGCAGATAGGGTACAATGAGCAGTTCTTC.

The V and J genes are TRBV7-2 and TRBJ1-5; D call uncertain. V lost 6 bases and J lost 4, with 10 bases in between. Per germline, CDR1 SGHTA and CDR2 FQGNSA. The CDR3 runs 13 residues. CDR3 sequence reads: CASRLAGNQPQHF. CDR3 coding DNA: TGTGCCAGCAGATTGGCCGGGAATCAGCCCCAGCATTTT.

The gene calls are TRBV6-5 and TRBJ1-5, with D maybe TRBD1 (6 bases). Trimming removed 2 bases from V and 3 bases from J, with 11 bases in between. Germline V gene sequence: CDR1 MNHEY, CDR2 SVGAGI. The CDR3 contains 15 residues. CDR3 DNA: TGTGCCAGCAGTTACCAGGCAGGGGTCAATCAGCCCCAGCATTTT. Translated: CASSYQAGVNQPQHF.

This clonotype turned up a few times. V gene TRBV20-1 combines with J gene TRBJ2-3, with D perhaps matching TRBD2 (7 bases). Trimming pared 4 bases from V and 1 base from J, leaving 12 bases between. CDR1 is DFQATT, CDR2 SNEGSKA, per germline (reference sequence). The CDR3 is 14 residues long. The CDR3 nucleotides read TGCAGTGCTAAGGGGGGGCCCGGCACAGATACGCAGTATTTT. Protein: CSAKGGPGTDTQYF.

The chain has TRBV7-6 and TRBJ2-3; D gene unclear. The V gene's germline CDR1 is SGHVS and CDR2 FNYEAQ. The ends were cut back, 1 base at V and 2 bases at J, with 7 bases in the middle. The CDR3 is 14 residues long. The chain's CDR3 is CASSLGGVTDTQYF. The CDR3 DNA follows: TGTGCCAGCAGCTTAGGGGGTGTCACAGATACGCAGTATTTT.

This clonotype was counted at least ten times. This sequence joins TRBV7-9 and TRBJ1-2, with D uncertain. Per germline, CDR1 SEHNR and CDR2 FQNEAQ (reference sequence). The V end was cut by 2 bases, the J end by 4 bases, with 8 bases between. This CDR3 contains 13 residues. The CDR3 is CASSLPVGYGYTF. DNA of the CDR3: TGTGCCAGCAGCTTACCCGTCGGCTATGGCTACACCTTC.